This TCR beta chain appears in the sequencing data of a study of T cell repertoires in cytomegalovirus infection. J gave up 3 bases and V 0 bases, and 8 bases lay outside the gene matches. Germline assignment: CDR1 SQVTM and CDR2 ANQGSEA. CDR3 length: 15 amino acids. A single record per CDR3 protein comes from TCRdb applying MiXCR to the reads. The profile shows around 740,000 distinct CDR3 sequences, less than 40% of them singletons. The gene calls are TRBV29-1 and TRBJ2-7; 7 bases are a match to TRBD1. Sequenced: PBMCs. The clonotype was recovered from a human donor in good health (CMV status not recorded). Some clones in this sample may be carry-over from other donors' samples. CDR3 amino acids: CSVEDLRGQNYEQYF. The DNA for the CDR3 is TGCAGCGTTGAAGATCTTAGGGGACAGAACTACGAGCAGTACTTC.